Below, 10 T cell receptor beta chains from the same sample are listed, as sequenced in a study of cytomegalovirus exposure and HLA in healthy donors. Vbeta (60) and Jbeta (13) primers were used in the PCR. Repertoires were generated with immunoSEQ multiplex PCR, while TCRdb's copy carries only in-frame clones and drops some. The top ten hold roughly 5% of the sample, which has around 190,000 clones, 80% seen once. The sample consisted of PBMCs. These receptor sequences come from a middle-aged man in good health and CMV-seronegative.

This clone was seen a few times. The V gene is TRBV15, the J gene TRBJ2-3; TRBD2 aligns across 10 bases. This CDR3 region has 15 residues. Germline V CDR1 and CDR2: LNHNV, YYDKDF (reference sequence). Trimming took 3 bases from V and 0 from J; bases not matched to a gene: 0. The CDR3 DNA reads TGTGCCACCAGCAGGACTAGCGGGAGCACAGATACGCAGTATTTT. Amino acids: CATSRTSGSTDTQYF.

This chain links TRBV11-2 with TRBJ1-1; the D is unclear. V was trimmed by 3 bases and J by 1 base, leaving 12 bases between them. Per the germline V gene, CDR1 is SGHAT and CDR2 is FQNNGV. This CDR3 is 15 amino acids long. The CDR3 region has the DNA TGTGCCAGCAGCTTTGAGGCTATGGAGAACACTGAAGCTTTCTTT. Translation: CASSFEAMENTEAFF.

This sequence joins TRBV19 and TRBJ2-5, with a possible D match to TRBD1 (6 bases). CDR1 and CDR2 from the germline V gene are LNHDA and SQIVND (reference sequence). The V end was cut by 5 bases, the J end by 2 bases, with 12 bases between. This CDR3 has 14 residues. CDR3 DNA: TGTGCCAGTAGTCTCCGGACAGATCAAGAGACCCAGTACTTC. Encoded protein: CASSLRTDQETQYF.

This chain links TRBV20-1 with TRBJ1-6; D is unresolved. The V gene's germline CDR1 is DFQATT and CDR2 SNEGSKA (reference sequence). This CDR3 contains 11 residues. The V and J ends lost 6 bases and 9 bases respectively, with 9 bases between them. Written as DNA, the CDR3 is TGCAGTGCCCATAACGGTTCACCCCTCCACTTT. This sequence encodes CSAHNGSPLHF.

V gene TRBV4-1 combines with J gene TRBJ2-4, with a tentative D call TRBD2 (6 bases). Germline lookup yields CDR1 MGHRA and CDR2 YSYEKL. This CDR3 is built from 17 residues. V lost 8 bases and J 0 bases, leaving 20 bases between the germline ends. The CDR3 DNA reads as TGCGCCAGCCCGGAGGGTCTGCGGGAAAAAGCCAAAAACATTCAGTACTTC. Encoded protein: CASPEGLREKAKNIQYF.

Notes on this clone: Other DNA sequences from this sample encode an identical CDR3 as well. The chain uses TRBV19 and TRBJ2-5, with D perhaps TRBD2 (5 bases). The V end lost 1 base, the J end lost 5 bases, and 5 bases lay between the germline ends. The CDR3 has 12 amino acids. Germline-derived CDR1 and CDR2 are LNHDA and SQIVND (reference sequence). This CDR3 is CASSIAGETQYF. The CDR3 DNA sequence: TGTGCCAGTAGTATAGCGGGGGAGACCCAGTACTTC.

The rearrangement joins TRBV2 to TRBJ1-1; no clear D. The germline V gene encodes CDR1 SNHLY and CDR2 FYNNEI. The CDR3 has 12 amino acids. V lost 4 bases to trimming and J lost 5 bases, with 8 bases between them. The CDR3 DNA follows: TGTGCCAGCAGTGGGAGGGAAACTGAAGCTTTCTTT. It encodes CASSGRETEAFF.

This clone was seen only a few times. CDR3 protein: CASSFSQGYEQYF. Written as DNA, the CDR3 is TGTGCCAGCAGCTTTTCACAGGGTTACGAGCAGTACTTC. The chain recombines TRBV7-2 with TRBJ2-5; the D gene is possibly TRBD1 (6 bases). TRBJ2-7 matches the DNA end more closely, so the J call is doubtful. This CDR3 spans 13 amino acids. The germline V gene encodes CDR1 SGHTA and CDR2 FQGNSA.

The chain carries TRBV10-2 and TRBJ1-4; D might be TRBD1 (6 bases). CDR3 length: 15 residues. CDR1 WSHSY and CDR2 SAAADI come from the germline V gene. Trimming stripped 6 bases from V and 5 bases from J, with 16 bases between. CDR3 residues: CASSPADRLNEKLFF. The CDR3 nucleotides are TGCGCCAGCAGCCCAGCGGACAGACTAAATGAAAAACTGTTTTTT.

The chain carries TRBV4-1 and TRBJ1-2; the match to TRBD1 covers 8 bases. Unmatched junction bases numbered 8, after V lost 5 bases and J lost 3 bases. From germline, CDR1 is MGHRA and CDR2 YSYEKL. The CDR3 consists of 15 residues. The CDR3 DNA follows: TGCGCCAGCAGCTCTCCGACAGGGGAAGACTATGGCTACACCTTC. Protein sequence: CASSSPTGEDYGYTF.